This T cell receptor (beta chain) was captured by sequencing in a study of blood T cells in healthy people across ages. No fewer than 6 million PBMCs went into each sample. Each sample yielded at least 6 micrograms of PBMC total RNA. A second PCR of about 7 to 12 cycles used a sample-barcoded 5' primer and a J-beta primer mix. Unique molecular identifiers of 12 random nucleotides labeled each cDNA. TCRdb reprocessed the 5' RACE reads with MiXCR, giving one entry per CDR3 protein. The table has 1.5 million to 2 million distinct CDR3 sequences, about 49% seen once; the top ten hold approximately 2.1%. CDR1 and CDR2 (germline): MNHEY, SVGAGI. There are 15 residues in the CDR3. As to this clonotype: One junction end disagrees with the germline gene, perhaps due to a read error.

The sample taken for sequencing was blood. The chain carries TRBV6-5 and TRBJ2-3; 11 nucleotides match TRBD1. This clonotype was sampled from a woman aged 40 to 50 in good health. The chain's CDR3 is CASSHSRDRGDTQYF. Written as DNA, the CDR3 is TGTGCCAGCAGTCACTCCCGGGACAGGGGGGATACGCAGTATTTT.